The T cell receptor beta chain described here comes from a study of blood T cell repertoires in COVID-19. Study background: PBMCs, B-cell-depleted T cells, or T cells were the source of the cDNA or gDNA that made up the material.

The sample holds one count of this clone. TCRdb's table, derived via immunoSEQ multiplex PCR, lists solely in-frame clones and lacks some. In the table there are about 400,000 clones, around 92% of which are singletons. Everyone who took part was about 18 to 90 years old, and they came from 20 to 25 US areas. The recovered donors of Cohort 3 showed two negative PCRs, clearance, or symptom resolution. Sequencing was performed on PBMCs or T cells enriched from blood (not recorded which). This TCR was sampled from a woman aged 25 to 39 who had recovered from COVID-19.

The CDR3 protein is CASSLPWTSVNEQFF. The CDR3 DNA is TGCGCCAGCAGCCTACCTTGGACTAGCGTCAATGAGCAGTTCTTC. The chain couples TRBV5-1 to TRBJ2-1; 9 bases line up with TRBD2. Germline V lookup: CDR1 SGHRS, CDR2 YFSETQ. J gave up 6 bases and V 4 bases, and 8 bases lay outside the gene matches. The CDR3 has 15 residues.